The sample holds a few counts of the clone carrying this T cell receptor (beta chain). The antigen is unknown. The sample is drawn from a study of early T cells in non-severe SARS-CoV-2 infection. At the level of the study: Sequencing was performed on bulk RNA from unsorted whole blood, leaving chains unpaired. Study outcomes and limitations: Private and CD4 specificities were missed by VDJdb matching, skewed to anti-spike CD8.

Researchers tagged individual cDNA molecules with unique molecular identifiers. One entry per CDR3 protein, called by TCRdb with MiXCR from the 5' RACE reads. This sample carries roughly 66,000 distinct CDR3 sequences, 8% to 9.5% of them seen once, and the ten largest clones take roughly 3.2%. CDR3 size: 15 residues. Germline V gene data show CDR1 as SGHNT and CDR2 as YENEEA. The V end was cut by 5 bases, the J end by 2 bases, with 14 bases between. This TCR was recovered from an adult who was a healthcare worker with PCR-confirmed SARS-CoV-2 infection or an uninfected control (not recorded which). The sample consisted of whole blood. The chain carries TRBV11-3 and TRBJ2-3, with D possibly TRBD1 on 5 matching bases. The CDR3 sequence: CASSPHGAPTDTQYF. The CDR3 coding sequence is TGTGCCAGCAGCCCACATGGGGCCCCCACAGATACGCAGTATTTT.